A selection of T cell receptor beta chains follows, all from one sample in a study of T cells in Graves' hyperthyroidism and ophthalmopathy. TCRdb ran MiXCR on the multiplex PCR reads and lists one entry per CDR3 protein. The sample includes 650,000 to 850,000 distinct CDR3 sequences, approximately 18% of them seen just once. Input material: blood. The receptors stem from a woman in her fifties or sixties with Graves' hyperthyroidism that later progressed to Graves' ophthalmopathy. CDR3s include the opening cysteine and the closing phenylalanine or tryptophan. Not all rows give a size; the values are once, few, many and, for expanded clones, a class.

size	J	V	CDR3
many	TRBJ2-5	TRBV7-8	CASSERTSGGPSQETQYF
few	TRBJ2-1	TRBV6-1	CASTELLTGLVKFF
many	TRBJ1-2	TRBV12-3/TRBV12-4	CASSLDSFGVYGYTF
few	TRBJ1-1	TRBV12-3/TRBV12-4	CASSRMSEAFF
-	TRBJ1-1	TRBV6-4	CASSDSGRGQTEAFF
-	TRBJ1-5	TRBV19	CASSTQGPGNQPQHF
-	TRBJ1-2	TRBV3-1	CASSIRAESRHGYTF
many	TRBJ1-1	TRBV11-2	CASSLGDTGAAEAFF
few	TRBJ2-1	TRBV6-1	CASSHVQGSYNEQFF
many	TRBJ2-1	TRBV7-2	CASSFASGGARYNEQFF
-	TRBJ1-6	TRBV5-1	CASSLEDRTNSPLHF
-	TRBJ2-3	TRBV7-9	CASIGLSDTQYF
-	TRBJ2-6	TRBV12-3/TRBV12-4	CASTPTIYGANVLTF
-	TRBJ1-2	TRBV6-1	CASSELDGGSNYGYTF
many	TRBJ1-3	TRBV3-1	CASRQNSISGNTIYF
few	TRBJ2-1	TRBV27	CASSLSAGPYNEQFF
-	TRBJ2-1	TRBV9	CASSVDGGAYNEQFF
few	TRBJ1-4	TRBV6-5	CASSYRGGDEKLFF
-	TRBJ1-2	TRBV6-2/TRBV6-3	CASSYSVEGSKRLIYGYTF
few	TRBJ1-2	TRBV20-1	CSRADYHGYTF
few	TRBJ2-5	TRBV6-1	CASRRGQWETQYF
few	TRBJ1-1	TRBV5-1	CASSGGANLGTEAFF
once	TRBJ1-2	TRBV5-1	CASSFLSDGGYTF
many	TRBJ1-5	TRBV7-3	CASSLTGDIHQPQHF
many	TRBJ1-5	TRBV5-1	CASSQSTGVDQPQHF
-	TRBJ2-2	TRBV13	CASSSGGEGRVTGELFF
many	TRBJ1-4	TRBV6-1	CASSEGRGLNEKLFF
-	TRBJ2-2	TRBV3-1	CASSHRAGELFF
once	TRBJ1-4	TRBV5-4	CASSQGLGEKLFF
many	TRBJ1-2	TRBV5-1	CASREPGVNDYGYTF
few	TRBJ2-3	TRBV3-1	CASSQEEIAGSWHRYF
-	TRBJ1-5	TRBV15	CATSRYRGGFPSKQPQHF
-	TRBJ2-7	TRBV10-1	CASSESTQSEQYF
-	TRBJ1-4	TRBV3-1	CASSQDFRGRKATNEKLFF
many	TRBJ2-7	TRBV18	CASSPFTGVDEQYF